This T cell receptor (beta chain) was identified during a study of naive and memory T cell subsets. The J segment lost 2 bases and the V segment lost 3 bases, leaving 9 bases of the junction unmatched. This CDR3 has 16 residues. Germline CDR1 SQVTM, CDR2 ANQGSEA. Overnight CMV lysate stimulation of fresh PBMCs defined donor CMV status by CD4+ IFNgamma. Cells stained for CD3, CD4, CD8, CD45RA and CD27 were sorted into four subsets. Two oligonucleotides, mixed equimolar, formed the beta constant-region primer covering TRBC1 and TRBC2. Four rounds of PCR amplified the ligated cDNA using nested alpha and beta constant-region primers plus SP2. TCRdb called the UMI-ligation and nested PCR reads again in MiXCR, with one record for every CDR3 protein. The sample gives 95,000 to 150,000 distinct CDR3 sequences, around 35% of which show up once; 0.9% is in the top ten. This clonotype was counted between two and nine times.

The sample comprised central memory CD4+ T cells from blood. J is TRBJ2-7 and V is TRBV29-1; 11 bases line up with TRBD2. The TCR sequence derives from a human donor in good health. The CDR3: CSVDALAGGLTYEQYF. CDR3 coding DNA: TGCAGCGTTGATGCCTTAGCGGGAGGGCTTACCTACGAGCAGTACTTC.